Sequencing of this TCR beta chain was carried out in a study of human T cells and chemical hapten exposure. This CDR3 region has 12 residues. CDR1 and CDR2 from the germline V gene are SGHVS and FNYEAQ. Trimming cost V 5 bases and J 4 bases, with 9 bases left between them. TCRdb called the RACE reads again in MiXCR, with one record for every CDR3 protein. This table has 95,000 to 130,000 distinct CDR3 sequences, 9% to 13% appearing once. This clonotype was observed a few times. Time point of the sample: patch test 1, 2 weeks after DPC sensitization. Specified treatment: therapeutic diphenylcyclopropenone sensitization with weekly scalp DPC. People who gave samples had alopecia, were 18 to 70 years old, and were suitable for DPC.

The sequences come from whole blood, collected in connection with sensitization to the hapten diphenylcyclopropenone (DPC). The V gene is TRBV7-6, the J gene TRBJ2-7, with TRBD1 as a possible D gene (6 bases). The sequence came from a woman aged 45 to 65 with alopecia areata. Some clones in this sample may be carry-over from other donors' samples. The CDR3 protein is CASSQRGYEQYF. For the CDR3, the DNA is TGTGCCAGCAGCCAGAGGGGGTACGAGCAGTACTTC. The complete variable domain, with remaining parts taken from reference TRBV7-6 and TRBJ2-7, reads GAGVSQSPRYKVTKRGQDVALRCDPISGHVSLYWYRQALGQGPEFLTYFNYEAQQDKSGLPNDRFSAERPEGSISTLTIQRTEQRDSAMYRCASSQRGYEQYFGPGTRLTVT.